The T cell receptor (beta chain) under discussion was sequenced for a study of T cells in localized non-small cell lung cancer. Study results and caveats: Adjacent uninvolved lung tissue had the highest T cell clonality, exceeding tumor. Researchers found a median around 57 of the top 100 tumor clones in adjacent lung.

Measured with immunoSEQ multiplex PCR; TCRdb has only the in-frame clones, and not every one. Among roughly 34,000 clones, approximately 90% were seen once, and the ten largest hold 17%. This clone was recorded once. Antigen: not known. The V end lost 7 bases, the J end lost 0 bases, and 21 bases lay between the germline ends. Per the germline V gene, CDR1 is SGHTA and CDR2 is FQGNSA. There are 17 residues in the CDR3. The source material was peripheral blood mononuclear cells, sampled before any cancer treatment. The chain has TRBV7-2 and TRBJ1-2, with D unresolved. This TCR was sampled from a man between 40 and 70 years old with stage III lung adenocarcinoma. The CDR3, as DNA: TGTGCCAGCATCTTTGAACCCGGGGATACTCCTAACTATGGCTACACCTTC. Translation: CASIFEPGDTPNYGYTF. Filled out from reference TRBV7-2 and TRBJ1-2, the complete variable domain reads GAGVSQSPSNKVTEKGKDVELRCDPISGHTALYWYRQSLGQGLEFLIYFQGNSAPDKSGLPSDRFSAERTGGSVSTLTIQRTQQEDSAVYLCASIFEPGDTPNYGYTFGSGTRLTVV.